This T cell receptor beta chain originates from a study of cytomegalovirus exposure and HLA in healthy donors. Overall study findings and caveats: The authors assumed roughly uniform sequencing depth across donors for presence/absence analyses.

There were likely unrecorded immune exposures, though donors were nominally healthy when sampled. Points on this clone: Its antigen is not known. A junction end diverges from the germline sequence, so it may reflect a read error.

Primers included in the PCR were 60 Vbeta and 13 Jbeta primers. This table comes from immunoSEQ multiplex PCR, and its TCRdb copy is limited to in-frame clones, with some not included. Seen here are over 150,000 clones, around 80% observed once, and the top ten hold around 6.7%. This CDR3 is 15 amino acids long. CDR1 is SEHNR, CDR2 FQNEAQ, per germline (reference sequence). The sample consisted of PBMCs. This sequence joins TRBV7-9 and TRBJ1-1; TRBD1 might be the D (6 bases). The receptor was isolated from a woman aged 25-40 years in good health and CMV-seropositive. The DNA of the CDR3 is TGTTCCAGCAGCCCCCTAGGGACAAGAAACACTGAAGCTTTCTTT. Amino acid sequence: CSSSPLGTRNTEAFF.